This T cell receptor beta chain derives from a study of a mutant IDH1 vaccine in newly diagnosed glioma. Looking at the study overall: Patients had eight vaccinations, in weeks 1, 3, 5, 7, 11, 15, 19 and 23. Previous care, which was radiotherapy, temozolomide, or both, most often involved both.

The germline gives CDR1 ENHRY, CDR2 SYGVKD. The ends were cut back, 7 bases at V and 1 base at J, with 13 bases in the middle. The CDR3 runs 14 residues. Whole-study findings and limits: Vaccine-induced immune responses occurred in 90% to 95% of patients. Pseudoprogression appears to have had no connection to changes in top peripheral T cell clonotypes.

The time point: week 5, during vaccination. Each vaccine dose was 300 ug of mutant IDH1 20-mer peptide, with topical imiquimod. The data were produced by immunoSEQ multiplex PCR, yet TCRdb's version contains in-frame clones alone and is incomplete. The sample has tens of thousands of clones, 87% seen once. On this clone: Its specificity is unknown.

The TCR originated in a woman aged 35 to 49 with glioma. Some clones in this sample may be carry-over from other donors' samples. V usage is TRBV10-3 and J usage is TRBJ1-1, with a possible D match to TRBD1 (5 bases). Source: peripheral blood mononuclear cells (PBMCs), taken from a glioma patient whose treatment included an IDH1 peptide vaccine. Here the CDR3 DNA reads TGTGCCATCAACCAGGGATCGGGGAACACTGAAGCTTTCTTT. Amino acids: CAINQGSGNTEAFF.